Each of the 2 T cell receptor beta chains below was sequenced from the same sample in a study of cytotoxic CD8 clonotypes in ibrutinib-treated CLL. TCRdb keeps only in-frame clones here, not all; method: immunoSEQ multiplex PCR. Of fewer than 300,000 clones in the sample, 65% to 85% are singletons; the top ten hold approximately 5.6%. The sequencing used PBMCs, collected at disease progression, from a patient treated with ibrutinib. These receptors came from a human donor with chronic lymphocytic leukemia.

The CDR3 bases are TGTGCCACCAGCAGTCTGGGACTACCCTTGCTCAATGAGCAGTTCTTC. It is translated as CATSSLGLPLLNEQFF. This rearrangement joins TRBV15 to TRBJ2-1; 7 bases match TRBD2. The germline gives CDR1 LNHNV, CDR2 YYDKDF (reference sequence). CDR3 size: 16 residues. With 3 bases clipped from V and 6 bases from J, the junction kept 11 bases outside the gene matches.

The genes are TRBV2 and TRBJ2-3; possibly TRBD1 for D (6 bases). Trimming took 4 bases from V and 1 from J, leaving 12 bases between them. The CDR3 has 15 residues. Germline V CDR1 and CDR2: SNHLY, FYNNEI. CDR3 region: CASSATGWGTDTQYF. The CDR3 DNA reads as TGTGCCAGCAGTGCCACAGGGTGGGGCACAGATACGCAGTATTTT.